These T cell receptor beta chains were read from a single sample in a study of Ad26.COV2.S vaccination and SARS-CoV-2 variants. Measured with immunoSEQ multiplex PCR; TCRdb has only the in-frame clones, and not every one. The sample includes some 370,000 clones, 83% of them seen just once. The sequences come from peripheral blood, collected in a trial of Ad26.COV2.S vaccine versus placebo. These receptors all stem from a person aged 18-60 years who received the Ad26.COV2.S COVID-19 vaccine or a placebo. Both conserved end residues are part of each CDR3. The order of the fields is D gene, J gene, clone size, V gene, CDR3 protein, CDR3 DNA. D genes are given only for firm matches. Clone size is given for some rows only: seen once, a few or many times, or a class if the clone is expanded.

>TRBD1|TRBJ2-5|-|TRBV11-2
CASSRRGIVDETQYF
TGTGCCAGCTCCCGCAGGGGGATAGTGGATGAGACCCAGTACTTC
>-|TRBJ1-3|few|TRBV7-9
CASSLTGTTGNTIYF
TGTGCCAGCAGCTTAACGGGGACGACGGGAAACACCATATATTTT
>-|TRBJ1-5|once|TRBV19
CASSIGHNQPQHF
TGTGCCAGTAGTATTGGACATAATCAGCCCCAGCATTTT
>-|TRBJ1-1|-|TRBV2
CASSEGWNTEAFF
TGTGCCAGCAGTGAGGGGTGGAACACTGAAGCTTTCTTT
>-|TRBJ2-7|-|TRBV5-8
CASSPGPGYEQYF
TGTGCCAGCAGCCCAGGACCGGGCTACGAGCAGTACTTC
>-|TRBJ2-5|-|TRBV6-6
CASSPMETQYF
TGTGCCAGCAGTCCTATGGAGACCCAGTACTTC
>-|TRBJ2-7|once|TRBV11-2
CASIASGDEQYF
TGTGCCAGCATCGCGTCGGGGGACGAGCAGTACTTC
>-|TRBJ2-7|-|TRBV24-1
CATSEHTGSREQYF
TGTGCCACCAGTGAACATACAGGGAGTCGGGAGCAGTACTTC
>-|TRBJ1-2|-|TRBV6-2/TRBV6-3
CASSYGSAQHYGYTF
TGTGCCAGCAGTTACGGCAGCGCTCAACACTATGGCTACACCTTC
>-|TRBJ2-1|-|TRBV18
CASSPNRGNEQFF
TGTGCCAGCTCACCAAATAGGGGCAATGAGCAGTTCTTC